This passage covers 25 T cell receptor beta chains from one sample sequenced in a study of blood T cell repertoires in COVID-19. The repertoire was sequenced with immunoSEQ multiplex PCR; TCRdb's copy has only in-frame clones and lacks some. This table holds 150,000 to 200,000 clones, approximately 84% found once. Sample: peripheral blood. The source of these receptors is a human donor with acute or convalescent COVID-19. The donor label of this sample is uncertain.

This sequence joins TRBV27 and TRBJ2-7; possibly TRBD2 for D (6 bases). Per germline, CDR1 MNHEY and CDR2 SMNVEV (reference sequence). V lost 4 bases, J lost 5 bases, and 12 bases lay in between. This CDR3 is built from 13 residues. This chain's CDR3 is CASSSGGSHEQYF. CDR3 nucleotides: TGTGCCAGCAGTTCCGGGGGTAGCCACGAGCAGTACTTC.

The J gene is TRBJ1-2, the V gene TRBV12-3 or TRBV12-4; possible D gene TRBD1, 6 bases. V was pared by 5 bases and J by 8 bases, with 12 bases between. This CDR3 spans 12 amino acids. CDR3 in DNA: TGTGCCAGCAGTCCTTACAGGGACGGCTACACCTTC. Encoded protein: CASSPYRDGYTF.

The J gene is TRBJ2-7, the V gene TRBV7-2, with 11 bases matching TRBD2. CDR3 size: 17 residues. Germline values: CDR1 SGHTA, CDR2 FQGNSA. V lost 4 bases and J lost 2; bases outside the gene matches: 10. CDR3 DNA sequence: TGTGCCAGCAGCTCCTATGGGCCGGGACTAGCGGCCTACGAGCAGTACTTC. Its translation is CASSSYGPGLAAYEQYF.

The CDR3 reads CAISQEVGLAGVGEQFF. The CDR3 DNA follows: TGTGCCATCAGTCAAGAGGTTGGACTAGCGGGAGTAGGTGAGCAGTTCTTC. This chain connects TRBV10-3 to TRBJ2-1; 13 bases match TRBD2. V was clipped by 5 bases and J by 9 bases; unmatched bases: 13. Germline V gene sequence: CDR1 ENHRY, CDR2 SYGVKD. The CDR3 consists of 17 residues.

This clone is a singleton in its sample. This chain connects TRBV7-2 to TRBJ2-7; TRBD2 matches 8 bases. The CDR3 is 14 amino acids. Germline V gives CDR1 SGHTA, CDR2 FQGNSA. With 2 bases clipped from V and 7 bases from J, the junction kept 7 bases outside the gene matches. This CDR3 is CASSLISGTGEQYF. CDR3 bases: TGTGCCAGCAGCTTAATTAGCGGGACTGGTGAGCAGTACTTC.

The CDR3 reads CASSALGDRTEAFF. CDR3 sequence (DNA): TGTGCCAGCAGTGCCCTCGGGGATAGGACTGAAGCTTTCTTT. The gene calls are TRBV25-1 and TRBJ1-1, with D unclear. Trimming shortened V by 4 bases and J by 5 bases, and 14 bases separated the two germline ends. CDR3 length: 14 residues. From germline, CDR1 is MGHDK and CDR2 SYGVNS.

This rearrangement joins TRBV5-8 to TRBJ1-6; the D gene is possibly TRBD1 (6 bases). Trimming removed 4 bases from V and 6 bases from J, with 14 bases in between. CDR3 length equals 15 residues. Germline V gene lookup returns CDR1 SGHTS and CDR2 YDEGEE. The CDR3 region is CASSLHRELNSPLHF. CDR3 bases: TGTGCCAGCAGCCTCCACAGGGAACTTAATTCACCCCTCCACTTT.

V usage is TRBV7-2 and J usage is TRBJ2-7, with 8 bases that match TRBD2. After removal of 5 bases from V and 7 bases from J, the junction contained 16 bases not matched to a gene. The CDR3 length is 16 residues. The germline gives CDR1 SGHTA, CDR2 FQGNSA. The CDR3 DNA reads TGTGCCAGCAGCCGTACTAGCGGACCCCAAGGCGGGGAGCAGTACTTC. Protein product: CASSRTSGPQGGEQYF.

The chain is built from TRBV3-1 (or the pseudogene TRBV3-2) and TRBJ2-7; the match to TRBD1 covers 9 bases. Unmatched junction bases numbered 10, after V lost 4 bases and J lost 0 bases. This CDR3 comprises 17 residues. Germline CDR1 is LGHDT and CDR2 is YNNKEL (reference sequence). DNA for the CDR3: TGTGCCAGCAGCCCTCCTAGGACAGGGGTCAGCTCCTACGAGCAGTACTTC. Its protein is CASSPPRTGVSSYEQYF.

This chain links TRBV5-6 with TRBJ1-3, with D maybe TRBD1 (5 bases). Germline lookup yields CDR1 SGHDT and CDR2 YYEEEE. The germline V and J ends were trimmed by 6 bases and 0 bases, with 13 bases remaining between them. The CDR3 totals 15 residues. CDR3 nucleotides: TGTGCCAGCACCCGGGTGGGGGGCTCTGGAAACACCATATATTTT. Encoded protein: CASTRVGGSGNTIYF.

The J gene is TRBJ1-5, the V gene TRBV12-5, with a possible D match to TRBD1 (5 bases). Trimming took 5 bases from V and 5 from J, leaving 13 bases between them. Germline loops: CDR1 LGHNT, CDR2 FRNRAP. This CDR3 contains 14 residues. The CDR3 loop is CASGPLDTDQPQHF. CDR3 bases: TGTGCTAGTGGTCCACTGGACACGGATCAGCCCCAGCATTTT.

The genes are TRBV10-3 and TRBJ1-2, with 12 bases identical to TRBD1. The length of the CDR3 is 13 residues. Losses at the gene ends were 8 bases for V and 7 bases for J; bases not matched to a gene: 5. CDR1 is ENHRY and CDR2 is SYGVKD in the germline V gene. The CDR3 loop reads CAIRGQGASGYTF. The CDR3, as DNA: TGTGCCATCCGGGGACAGGGGGCTTCTGGCTACACCTTC.

The V gene is TRBV15, the J gene TRBJ2-1; 10 bases align to TRBD1. V lost 6 bases to trimming and J lost 8 bases; unmatched junction nucleotides: 10. The CDR3 extends over 15 amino acids. Germline values: CDR1 LNHNV, CDR2 YYDKDF (reference sequence). The CDR3 nucleotides are TGTGCCACCAGAACGGAGGACAGGGGGTCTCATGAGCAGTTCTTC. Translation: CATRTEDRGSHEQFF.

As regards this clone: The junction shows a germline mismatch at one end, possibly a read error. The rearrangement uses TRBV15 and TRBJ1-5; perhaps TRBD1 as D (5 bases). This CDR3 is built from 15 residues. Germline V gene sequence: CDR1 LNHNV, CDR2 YYDKDF (reference sequence). The CDR3 sequence is CATGRLGADDQPQHF. DNA for the CDR3: TGTGCCACCGGCAGGTTAGGGGCAGATGACCAGCCCCAGCATTTT.

The chain joins TRBV27 to TRBJ1-5, with a weak D call TRBD1 (5 bases). V lost 0 bases, J lost 6 bases, and 9 bases lay in between. The germline gives CDR1 MNHEY, CDR2 SMNVEV (reference sequence). The CDR3 has 14 residues. The DNA of the CDR3 is TGTGCCAGCAGTTTATCCAGGGTGGGTCAGCCCCAGCATTTT. Protein sequence: CASSLSRVGQPQHF.

The rearrangement links TRBV16 to TRBJ1-1; possible D gene TRBD1, 5 bases. Germline CDR1 is KGHSY and CDR2 is FQNENV. The CDR3 has 13 amino acids. Trimming removed 6 bases from V and 1 base from J, with 9 bases in between. CDR3 nucleotides: TGTGCCAGCAGAAAAGGACAGAACACTGAAGCTTTCTTT. Its protein product is CASRKGQNTEAFF.

The chain recombines TRBV2 with TRBJ2-6; maybe TRBD1 (8 bases). V was clipped by 6 bases and J by 2 bases, with 11 bases between them. Germline CDR1 reads SNHLY; CDR2 reads FYNNEI. CDR3 length: 15 residues. In nucleotides, the CDR3 is TGTGCCAGCAGACAGGGGGGGACTGGGGCCAACGTCCTGACTTTC. Amino acids: CASRQGGTGANVLTF.

This clone was counted only a few times. The V call is TRBV6-1, the J call TRBJ1-4; 9 bases line up with TRBD1. CDR1 is MNHNS, CDR2 SASEGT, per germline. The V and J ends lost 3 bases and 8 bases, in that order; junction bases with no gene match: 10. The CDR3 extends over 16 amino acids. The CDR3 bases are TGTGCCAGCAGTGAGATGACAGGGGGGATTGGGGAAAAACTGTTTTTT. This codes for CASSEMTGGIGEKLFF.

This rearrangement joins TRBV6-6 to TRBJ2-3, with D possibly being TRBD2 (5 bases). Trimming shortened V by 2 bases and J by 2 bases, and 11 bases separated the two germline ends. The CDR3 spans 15 residues. Germline CDR1 MNHNY, CDR2 SVGAGI (reference sequence). For the CDR3, the DNA is TGTGCCAGCAGTTACCTGCAGCGGACCACAGATACGCAGTATTTT. It encodes CASSYLQRTTDTQYF.

The rearrangement links TRBV19 to TRBJ2-3; 9 bases fit TRBD2. Unmatched junction bases numbered 3, after V lost 5 bases and J lost 0 bases. CDR1 LNHDA and CDR2 SQIVND come from the germline V gene (reference sequence). The CDR3 sequence is 15 residues long. The CDR3 nucleotides are TGTGCCAGTAGTCTAGCGGGGACTAGCACAGATACGCAGTATTTT. Translated, it gives CASSLAGTSTDTQYF.

The rearrangement uses TRBV5-1 and TRBJ1-1; 8 bases are a match to TRBD1. V gave up 4 bases and J gave up 8 bases; unmatched junction bases: 4. The V gene's germline CDR1 is SGHRS and CDR2 YFSETQ. The CDR3 covers 12 residues. This CDR3 is CASSGQGAEAFF. In DNA, the CDR3 is TGCGCCAGCAGCGGACAGGGAGCGGAAGCTTTCTTT.

The V and J genes are TRBV7-2 and TRBJ2-3; tentatively, D is TRBD1 (6 bases). Germline V gives CDR1 SGHTA, CDR2 FQGNSA. V lost 3 bases, J lost 11 bases, and 21 bases lay in between. CDR3 length: 15 residues. CDR3 sequence reads: CASSFNTRGTGEQYF. Written as DNA, the CDR3 is TGTGCCAGCAGCTTTAATACCAGGGGCACTGGGGAGCAGTATTTT.

The V and J genes are TRBV7-3 and TRBJ2-1, with D tentatively TRBD2 (6 bases). This CDR3 is built from 13 residues. Trimming left V 2 bases short and J 9 bases short, with 11 bases between. Per the germline V gene, CDR1 is SGHTA and CDR2 is FQGTGA. The CDR3 sequence: CASSLYEGGEQFF. In DNA form, the CDR3 reads TGTGCCAGCAGCTTATATGAGGGAGGTGAGCAGTTCTTC.

V is TRBV5-4 and J is TRBJ1-2; 8 nucleotides align to TRBD1. Germline V gene sequence: CDR1 SGHNT, CDR2 YYREEE (reference sequence). CDR3 length: 15 residues. Germline trimming cut 4 bases from V and 7 bases from J; bases unmatched to any gene: 12. The CDR3 DNA is TGTGCCAGCAGCCGAGGACAGGGTGATGTGGGTGGCTACACCTTC. Translated: CASSRGQGDVGGYTF.

The rearrangement joins TRBV5-1 to TRBJ1-2; D gene unclear. This CDR3 region has 15 residues. Trimming removed 4 bases at V and 4 bases at J, with 17 bases between. Germline V CDR1 and CDR2: SGHRS, YFSETQ. CDR3 coding DNA: TGCGCCAGCAGCGCCACGTCGACGGACTTCTATGGCTACACCTTC. It encodes CASSATSTDFYGYTF.